The T cell receptor (beta chain) under discussion was sequenced for a study of shared clonotypes between healthy human individuals. Points from the study as a whole: The study found 4.5% to 6% of naive CD4 clonotypes shared across several donors. As a rule, naive subsets had a larger estimated richness than memory subsets.

Here immunoSEQ multiplex PCR was the method, and the copy in TCRdb shows in-frame clones only, minus some. The sample has over 850,000 clones, 78% seen once. Turning to this clone: Its antigen is currently unknown.

Splitting of CD4+ cells produced CD45RA+ naive and CD45RA-negative memory subsets. Sequences were obtained from memory CD4+ T cells from PBMCs. As for subset: CD45RA-negative fraction. The sequence was obtained from a man aged 18 to 30 in good health. Some clones in this sample may be carry-over from other donors' samples.

The CDR3 loop reads CASNNRGGEQYF. CDR3 DNA: TGCGCCAGCAACAACAGGGGGGGCGAGCAGTACTTC. This rearrangement joins TRBV4-3 to TRBJ2-7; D perhaps matches TRBD1 (8 bases). The CDR3 is made up of 12 amino acids. V was trimmed by 7 bases and J by 6 bases, leaving 13 bases between them. The germline V gene encodes CDR1 LGHNA and CDR2 YSLEER.